Following are 25 T cell receptor beta chains from one sample sequenced in a study of cytomegalovirus exposure and HLA in healthy donors. The study ran its PCR with 60 Vbeta and 13 Jbeta primers. The protocol was immunoSEQ multiplex PCR, while the TCRdb copy is restricted to in-frame clones and leaves out a portion. The sample lists about 94,000 clones, about 80% seen once, with 1.1% to 1.5% in the top ten. Sequencing was performed on PBMCs. These receptor sequences come from a male donor in good health and CMV-seronegative.

This clone was counted once. The chain combines TRBV21-1 with TRBJ2-7; the tabulated D call, TRBD2, remains unverified against the DNA. TRBV21-1 is a recognized pseudogene. The CDR3 totals 16 residues. The CDR3 nucleotides are TGTGCCAGCAGCAAAGCGAGGGCTACTTCGAACTACGAGCAGTACTTC. Translation: CASSKARATSNYEQYF.

This chain connects TRBV6-1 to TRBJ1-2; D perhaps matches TRBD1 (5 bases). The CDR3 spans 13 residues. The germline V gene has CDR1 MNHNS and CDR2 SASEGT. The ends were cut back, 2 bases at V and 7 bases at J, with 11 bases in the middle. The CDR3 DNA follows: TGTGCCAGCAGTGAAAGACAGTTCGGTGGCTACACCTTC. Translated: CASSERQFGGYTF.

J is TRBJ1-2 and V is TRBV19; 8 bases fit TRBD1. CDR1 and CDR2 (germline): LNHDA, SQIVND (reference sequence). The CDR3 runs 13 residues. Losses at the gene ends were 5 bases for V and 7 bases for J; bases not matched to a gene: 6. This chain's CDR3 is CASSPQGEAGYTF. The CDR3 DNA follows: TGTGCCAGTAGTCCACAGGGGGAGGCTGGCTACACCTTC.

The genes are TRBV5-1 and TRBJ2-7, with 8 positions matching TRBD2. The V segment lost 4 bases and the J segment 2 bases; nucleotides outside the gene matches: 11. The length of the CDR3 is 16 residues. Germline loops: CDR1 SGHRS, CDR2 YFSETQ. The CDR3 region is CASSGGGAGDPYEQYF. As DNA, the CDR3 is TGCGCCAGCAGCGGGGGGGGAGCGGGGGACCCCTACGAGCAGTACTTC.

This clone was detected only once. The chain recombines TRBV7-6 with TRBJ1-1; weak D call: TRBD1 (6 bases). There are 16 residues in the CDR3. CDR1 is SGHVS and CDR2 is FNYEAQ in the germline V gene. Between the trimmed V and J ends, which lost 1 base and 0 bases, there was a span of 12 bases. The DNA for the CDR3 is TGTGCCAGCAGCTTAGGGGGGGAGGGGGTGAACACTGAAGCTTTCTTT. It yields the protein CASSLGGEGVNTEAFF.

The chain joins TRBV29-1 to TRBJ2-5; possibly TRBD1 for D (5 bases). V lost 5 bases to trimming and J lost 10 bases, with 8 bases between them. This CDR3 is 9 amino acids long. CDR1 and CDR2 from the germline V gene are SQVTM and ANQGSEA. The CDR3 is CSVTRDQYF. The CDR3 DNA reads TGCAGCGTTACCAGGGACCAGTACTTC.

The chain links TRBV7-2 to TRBJ1-1, with TRBD1 matching over 7 bases. The germline V gene encodes CDR1 SGHTA and CDR2 FQGNSA. The CDR3 runs to 14 residues. V gave up 5 bases and J gave up 1 base; unmatched junction bases: 4. DNA for the CDR3: TGTGCCAGCAGCAACAGGGGTGGGAACACTGAAGCTTTCTTT. As protein: CASSNRGGNTEAFF.

This chain uses TRBV11-2 with TRBJ1-1, with 9 nucleotides matching TRBD1. Germline CDR1 reads SGHAT; CDR2 reads FQNNGV. V shed 5 bases, J shed 9 bases, and the junction held 7 bases outside the gene matches. The CDR3 totals 13 residues. The CDR3 DNA is TGTGCCAGCAGCGTAATACAGGGGGCGAAAGCTTTCTTT. Translating it yields CASSVIQGAKAFF. The whole variable domain, remainder taken from reference TRBV11-2 and TRBJ1-1, is EAGVAQSPRYKIIEKRQSVAFWCNPISGHATLYWYQQILGQGPKLLIQFQNNGVVDDSQLPKDRFSAERLKGVDSTLKIQPAKLEDSAVYLCASSVIQGAKAFFGQGTRLTVV.

The rearrangement links TRBV6-4 to TRBJ1-5, with no clear D. Germline V gene sequence: CDR1 MRHNA, CDR2 SNTAGT. V dropped 4 bases and J dropped 4 bases, with 8 bases sitting between them. There are 13 residues in the CDR3. This chain's CDR3 is CASSVTVNQPQHF. For the CDR3, the DNA is TGTGCCAGCAGTGTTACAGTAAATCAGCCCCAGCATTTT.

In this sample, this clone is medium-sized. V is TRBV5-4 and J is TRBJ1-2; D is unclear. Trimming pared 10 bases from V and 4 bases from J, leaving 17 bases between. Germline V CDR1 and CDR2: SGHNT, YYREEE (reference sequence). This CDR3 comprises 13 residues. The CDR3 DNA follows: TGTGCCGCCCCCCCGAGAGATTTCTATGGCTACACCTTC. Protein product: CAAPPRDFYGYTF.

The J gene is TRBJ2-5, the V gene TRBV10-2, with 8 bases matching TRBD2. V was clipped by 6 bases and J by 5 bases; unmatched bases: 14. Germline V lookup: CDR1 WSHSY, CDR2 SAAADI. The CDR3 runs to 16 residues. CDR3: CASRDQGLADGETQYF. The CDR3 DNA reads TGCGCCAGCAGAGACCAAGGACTAGCCGATGGGGAGACCCAGTACTTC.

This clone was counted only a few times. The rearrangement uses TRBV7-2 and TRBJ2-3; 9 bases align to TRBD2. The CDR3 spans 17 residues. The V and J ends lost 3 bases and 2 bases, in that order; junction bases with no gene match: 9. From germline, CDR1 is SGHTA and CDR2 FQGNSA. CDR3 DNA sequence: TGTGCCAGCAGCTTTAACCCTAGCGGGGTGATCACAGATACGCAGTATTTT. Translation: CASSFNPSGVITDTQYF.

The CDR3 is CASSLGPGQGDFEAFF. CDR3 bases: TGTGCCAGCAGCTTAGGTCCCGGACAGGGTGACTTTGAAGCTTTCTTT. This chain uses TRBV11-1 with TRBJ1-1, with 8 bases aligning to TRBD1. The germline V gene encodes CDR1 SGHAT and CDR2 FQDESV (reference sequence). This CDR3 contains 16 residues. Trimming took 1 base from V and 7 from J; bases not matched to a gene: 11. The whole variable domain, remainder taken from reference TRBV11-1 and TRBJ1-1, is EAEVAQSPRYKITEKSQAVAFWCDPISGHATLYWYRQILGQGPELLVQFQDESVVDDSQLPKDRFSAERLKGVDSTLKIQPAELGDSAMYLCASSLGPGQGDFEAFFGQGTRLTVV.

The chain uses TRBV19 and TRBJ1-5, with D possibly being TRBD1 (6 bases). Per the germline V gene, CDR1 is LNHDA and CDR2 is SQIVND (reference sequence). The CDR3 totals 14 residues. V dropped 3 bases and J dropped 4 bases, with 10 bases sitting between them. CDR3 region: CASSIGTPNQPQHF. CDR3 DNA sequence: TGTGCCAGTAGTATCGGGACACCTAATCAGCCCCAGCATTTT.

V usage is TRBV11-2 and J usage is TRBJ2-5, with TRBD2 matching 9 bases. The CDR3 sequence is 14 residues long. The junction had 7 bases not matched to a gene; V was cut back by 5 bases and J by 6 bases. Germline assignment: CDR1 SGHAT and CDR2 FQNNGV. The CDR3 loop is CASSLGLAAQTQYF. The DNA of the CDR3 is TGTGCCAGCAGCCTGGGACTAGCCGCGCAGACCCAGTACTTC.

The chain is built from TRBV20-1 and TRBJ2-1; D might be TRBD2 (6 bases). The CDR3 loop spans 11 amino acids. Looked up from germline, CDR1 is DFQATT and CDR2 is SNEGSKA (reference sequence). DNA of the CDR3: TGCAGCCAGGAGCGGGCGAATGAGCAGTTCTTC. Translation: CSQERANEQFF.

This chain uses TRBV10-3 with TRBJ2-7; 8 positions agree with TRBD1. The CDR3 sequence is 16 residues long. Trimming cost V 0 bases and J 0 bases; bases outside gene matches: 4. Germline assignment: CDR1 ENHRY and CDR2 SYGVKD. The CDR3, as DNA: TGTGCCATCAGTGAGTCCGGACAGGGTTTCTCCTACGAGCAGTACTTC. It translates to CAISESGQGFSYEQYF.

V is TRBV7-2 and J is TRBJ1-5, with 7 positions matching TRBD1. The junction had 7 bases not matched to a gene; V was cut back by 4 bases and J by 1 base. This CDR3 spans 16 amino acids. Germline CDR1 is SGHTA and CDR2 is FQGNSA. CDR3 region: CASSYRGSRSNQPQHF. In nucleotides, the CDR3 is TGTGCCAGCAGCTACAGGGGAAGTAGGAGCAATCAGCCCCAGCATTTT.

This clone showed up just once. This chain links TRBV11-2 with TRBJ1-1; the D gene is possibly TRBD1 (6 bases). Trimming took off 1 base at V and 2 bases at J, with 8 bases between the two ends. The germline gives CDR1 SGHAT, CDR2 FQNNGV. The CDR3 is 14 residues long. The CDR3 region is CASSLGDINTEAFF. The CDR3, as DNA: TGTGCCAGCAGCTTAGGGGACATCAACACTGAAGCTTTCTTT.

The chain carries TRBV6-6 and TRBJ2-5, with D possibly TRBD2 on 7 matching bases. Germline V gene lookup returns CDR1 MNHNY and CDR2 SVGAGI (reference sequence). The V end lost 6 bases, the J end lost 1 base, and 15 bases lay between the germline ends. This CDR3 contains 15 residues. CDR3 in amino acids: CASRSRGGAQETQYF. CDR3 in DNA: TGTGCCAGCAGATCCCGCGGGGGCGCCCAAGAGACCCAGTACTTC.

This clone came up a few times. V is TRBV7-6 and J is TRBJ1-2; 7 bases line up with TRBD1. CDR3 length: 15 residues. V shed 4 bases and J 8 bases; nucleotides not matched to a gene: 13. The germline V gene encodes CDR1 SGHVS and CDR2 FNYEAQ. CDR3 nucleotides: TGTGCCAGCAGCTCCCGCACAGGGGACTGGCAAGGCTACACCTTC. Amino acids: CASSSRTGDWQGYTF.

The rearrangement links TRBV5-4 to TRBJ1-4, with D possibly TRBD1 on 5 matching bases. There are 14 residues in the CDR3. Germline V gene lookup returns CDR1 SGHNT and CDR2 YYREEE (reference sequence). V lost 4 bases, J lost 3 bases, and 10 bases lay in between. CDR3 sequence reads: CASSPGGANEKLFF. The CDR3 bases are TGTGCCAGCAGCCCGGGGGGGGCTAATGAAAAACTGTTTTTT.

V and J are TRBV27 and TRBJ1-2; perhaps TRBD1 as D (6 bases). The CDR3 loop spans 15 amino acids. CDR1 is MNHEY and CDR2 is SMNVEV in the germline V gene (reference sequence). V lost 2 bases and J lost 6, with 16 bases in between. The CDR3: CASSLPGQSPNGYTF. The CDR3 nucleotides are TGTGCCAGCAGTTTACCCGGACAGTCCCCTAATGGCTACACCTTC.

V is TRBV6-5 and J is TRBJ1-2; 7 bases align to TRBD1. This CDR3 is 14 amino acids long. Per the germline V gene, CDR1 is MNHEY and CDR2 is SVGAGI. The junction had 8 bases not matched to a gene; V was cut back by 6 bases and J by 4 bases. CDR3 sequence reads: CASSTRQGTYGYTF. The CDR3 bases are TGTGCCAGCAGCACCAGACAGGGTACCTATGGCTACACCTTC.

The chain joins TRBV19 to TRBJ1-2, with TRBD1 identical over 9 bases. The length of the CDR3 is 16 residues. Trimming cost V 7 bases and J 8 bases; bases outside gene matches: 17. Germline CDR1 is LNHDA and CDR2 is SQIVND (reference sequence). For the CDR3, the DNA is TGTGCCAGTACCTCCCTGGACAGGGGATATTCTTACGGCTACACCTTC. It translates to CASTSLDRGYSYGYTF.